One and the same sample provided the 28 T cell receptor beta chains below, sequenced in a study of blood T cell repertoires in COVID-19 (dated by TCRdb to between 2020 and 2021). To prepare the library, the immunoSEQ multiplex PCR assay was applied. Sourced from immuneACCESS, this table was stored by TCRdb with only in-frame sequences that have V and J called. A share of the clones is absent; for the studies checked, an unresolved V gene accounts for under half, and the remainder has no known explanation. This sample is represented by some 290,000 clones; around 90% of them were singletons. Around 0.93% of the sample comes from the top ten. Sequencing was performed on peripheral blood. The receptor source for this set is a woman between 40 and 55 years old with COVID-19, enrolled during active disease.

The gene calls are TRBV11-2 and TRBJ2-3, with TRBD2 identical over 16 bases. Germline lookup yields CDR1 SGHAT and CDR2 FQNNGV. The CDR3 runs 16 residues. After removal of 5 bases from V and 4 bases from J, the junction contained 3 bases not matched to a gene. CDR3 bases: TGTGCCAGCAGCCCGGGGACTAGCGGGGGGGCAGATACGCAGTATTTT. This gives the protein CASSPGTSGGADTQYF.

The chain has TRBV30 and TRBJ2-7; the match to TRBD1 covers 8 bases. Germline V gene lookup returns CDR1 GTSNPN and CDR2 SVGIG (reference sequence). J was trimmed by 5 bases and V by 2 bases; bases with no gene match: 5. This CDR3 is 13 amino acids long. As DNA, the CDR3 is TGTGCCTGGAGTCGGAGACAGGGGAACGAGCAGTACTTC. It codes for CAWSRRQGNEQYF.

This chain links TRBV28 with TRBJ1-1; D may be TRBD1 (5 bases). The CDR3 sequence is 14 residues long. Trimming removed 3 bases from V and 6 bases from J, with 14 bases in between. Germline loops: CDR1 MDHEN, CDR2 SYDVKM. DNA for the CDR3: TGTGCCAGCAGTTTCGCCCCTATGACAGCTGAAGCTTTCTTT. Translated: CASSFAPMTAEAFF.

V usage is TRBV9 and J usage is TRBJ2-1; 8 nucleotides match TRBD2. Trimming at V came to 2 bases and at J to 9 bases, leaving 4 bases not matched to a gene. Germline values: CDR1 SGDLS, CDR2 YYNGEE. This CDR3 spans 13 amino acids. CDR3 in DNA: TGTGCCAGCAGCGTTAGTCTAGCGGGTGAGCAGTTCTTC. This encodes CASSVSLAGEQFF.

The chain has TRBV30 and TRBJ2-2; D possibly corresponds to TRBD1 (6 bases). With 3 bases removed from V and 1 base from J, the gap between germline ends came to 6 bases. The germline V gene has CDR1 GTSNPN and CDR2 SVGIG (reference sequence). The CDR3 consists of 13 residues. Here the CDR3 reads CAWRGQNTGELFF. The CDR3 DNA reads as TGTGCCTGGAGGGGACAGAACACCGGGGAGCTGTTTTTT.

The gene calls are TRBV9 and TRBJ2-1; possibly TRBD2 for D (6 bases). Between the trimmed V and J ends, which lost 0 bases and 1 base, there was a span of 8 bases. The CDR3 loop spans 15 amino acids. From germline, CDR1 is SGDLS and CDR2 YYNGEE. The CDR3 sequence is CASSVGGTSYNEQFF. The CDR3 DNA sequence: TGTGCCAGCAGCGTAGGGGGGACTTCCTACAATGAGCAGTTCTTC.

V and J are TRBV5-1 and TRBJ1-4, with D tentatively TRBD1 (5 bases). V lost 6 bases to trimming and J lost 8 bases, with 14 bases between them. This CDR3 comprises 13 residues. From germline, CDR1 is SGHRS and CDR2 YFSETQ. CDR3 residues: CASNQSGKEKLFF. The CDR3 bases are TGCGCCAGCAATCAGTCAGGGAAGGAAAAACTGTTTTTT.

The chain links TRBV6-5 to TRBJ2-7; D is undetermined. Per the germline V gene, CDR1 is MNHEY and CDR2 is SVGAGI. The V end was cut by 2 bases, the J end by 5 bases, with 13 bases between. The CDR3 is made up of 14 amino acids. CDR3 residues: CASSYRVGRDEQYF. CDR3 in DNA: TGTGCCAGCAGTTACCGGGTTGGCAGAGACGAGCAGTACTTC.

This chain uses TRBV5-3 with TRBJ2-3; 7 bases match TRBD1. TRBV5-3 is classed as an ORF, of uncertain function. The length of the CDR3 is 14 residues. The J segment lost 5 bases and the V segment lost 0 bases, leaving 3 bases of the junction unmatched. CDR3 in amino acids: CARSLVRGQDTQYF. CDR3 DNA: TGTGCCAGAAGCTTGGTAAGGGGGCAAGATACGCAGTATTTT.

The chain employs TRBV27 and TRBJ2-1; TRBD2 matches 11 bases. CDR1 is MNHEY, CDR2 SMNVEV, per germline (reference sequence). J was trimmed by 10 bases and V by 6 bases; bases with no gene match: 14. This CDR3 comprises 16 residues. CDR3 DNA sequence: TGTGCCAGCAGACCACTAGCGGGGGTGTTCCTGGGAGAGCAGTTCTTC. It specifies CASRPLAGVFLGEQFF.

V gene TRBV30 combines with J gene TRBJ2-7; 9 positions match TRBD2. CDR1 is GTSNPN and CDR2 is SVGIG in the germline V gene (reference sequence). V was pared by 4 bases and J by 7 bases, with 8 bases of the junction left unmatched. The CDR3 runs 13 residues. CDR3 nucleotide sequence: TGTGCCTGGATATCCGGACTAGCGAGGGAGCAGTACTTC. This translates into CAWISGLAREQYF.

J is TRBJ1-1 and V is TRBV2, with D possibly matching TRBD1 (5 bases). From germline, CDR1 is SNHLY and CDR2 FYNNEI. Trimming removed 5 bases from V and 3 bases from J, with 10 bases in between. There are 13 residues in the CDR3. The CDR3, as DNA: TGTGCCAGCAGTCAGGGACTATACACTGAAGCTTTCTTT. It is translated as CASSQGLYTEAFF.

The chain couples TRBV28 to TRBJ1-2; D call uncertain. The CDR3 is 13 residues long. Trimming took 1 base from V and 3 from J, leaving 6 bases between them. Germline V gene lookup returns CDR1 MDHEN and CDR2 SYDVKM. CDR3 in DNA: TGTGCCAGCAGTTTATTTCAGGACTATGGCTACACCTTC. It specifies CASSLFQDYGYTF.

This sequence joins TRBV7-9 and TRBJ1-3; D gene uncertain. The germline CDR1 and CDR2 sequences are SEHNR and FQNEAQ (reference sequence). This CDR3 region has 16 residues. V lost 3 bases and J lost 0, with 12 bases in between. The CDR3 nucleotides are TGTGCCAGCAGCTTCTCGGACGGGAGCTCTGGAAACACCATATATTTT. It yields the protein CASSFSDGSSGNTIYF. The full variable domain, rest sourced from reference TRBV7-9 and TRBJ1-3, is DTGVSQNPRHKITKRGQNVTFRCDPISEHNRLYWYRQTLGQGPEFLTYFQNEAQLEKSRLLSDRFSAERPKGSFSTLEIQRTEQGDSAMYLCASSFSDGSSGNTIYFGEGSWLTVV.

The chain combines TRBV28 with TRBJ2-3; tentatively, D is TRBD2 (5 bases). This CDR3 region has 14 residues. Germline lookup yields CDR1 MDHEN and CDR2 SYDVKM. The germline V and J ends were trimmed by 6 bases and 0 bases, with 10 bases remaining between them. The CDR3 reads CASSLGGSTDTQYF. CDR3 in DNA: TGTGCCAGCAGCTTAGGAGGAAGCACAGATACGCAGTATTTT.

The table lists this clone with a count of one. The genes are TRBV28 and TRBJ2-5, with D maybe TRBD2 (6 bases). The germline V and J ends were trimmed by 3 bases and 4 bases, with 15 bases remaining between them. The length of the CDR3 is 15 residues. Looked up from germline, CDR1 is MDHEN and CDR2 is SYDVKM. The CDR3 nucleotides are TGTGCCAGCAGTTTTGTGGGGGGAGCGGGAGAGACCCAGTACTTC. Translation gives CASSFVGGAGETQYF.

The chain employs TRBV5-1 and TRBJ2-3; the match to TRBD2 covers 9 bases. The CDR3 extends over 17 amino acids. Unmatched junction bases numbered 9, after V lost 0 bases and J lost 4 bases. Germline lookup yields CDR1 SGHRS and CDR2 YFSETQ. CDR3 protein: CASSLAGLSGGSDTQYF. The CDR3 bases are TGCGCCAGCAGCTTGGCGGGACTAAGCGGGGGGTCAGATACGCAGTATTTT.

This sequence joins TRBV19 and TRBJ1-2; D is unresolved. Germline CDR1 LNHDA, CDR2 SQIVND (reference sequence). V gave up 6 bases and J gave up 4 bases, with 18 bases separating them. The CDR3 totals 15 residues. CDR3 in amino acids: CASSRRGGRGYGYTF. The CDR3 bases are TGTGCCAGTAGCCGCCGGGGAGGCCGAGGCTATGGCTACACCTTC.

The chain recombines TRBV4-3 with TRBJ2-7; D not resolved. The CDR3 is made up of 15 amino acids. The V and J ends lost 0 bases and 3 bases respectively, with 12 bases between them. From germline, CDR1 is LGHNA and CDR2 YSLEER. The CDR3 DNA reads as TGCGCCAGCAGCCAAGATATTAACCTAAGCTACGAGCAGTACTTC. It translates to CASSQDINLSYEQYF.

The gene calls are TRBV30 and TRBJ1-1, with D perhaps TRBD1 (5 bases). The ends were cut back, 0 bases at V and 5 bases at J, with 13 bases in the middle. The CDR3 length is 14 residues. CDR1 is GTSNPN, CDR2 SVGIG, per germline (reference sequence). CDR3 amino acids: CAWSVGGALTEAFF. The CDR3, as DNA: TGTGCCTGGAGTGTTGGAGGGGCGCTAACTGAAGCTTTCTTT.

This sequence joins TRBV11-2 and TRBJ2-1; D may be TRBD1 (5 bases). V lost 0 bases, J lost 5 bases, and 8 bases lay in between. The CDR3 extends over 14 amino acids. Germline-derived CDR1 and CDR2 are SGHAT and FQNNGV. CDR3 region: CASSLDYRHNEQFF. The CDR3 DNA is TGTGCCAGCAGCTTAGATTACAGGCACAATGAGCAGTTCTTC. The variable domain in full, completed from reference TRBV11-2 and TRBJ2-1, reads EAGVAQSPRYKIIEKRQSVAFWCNPISGHATLYWYQQILGQGPKLLIQFQNNGVVDDSQLPKDRFSAERLKGVDSTLKIQPAKLEDSAVYLCASSLDYRHNEQFFGPGTRLTVL.

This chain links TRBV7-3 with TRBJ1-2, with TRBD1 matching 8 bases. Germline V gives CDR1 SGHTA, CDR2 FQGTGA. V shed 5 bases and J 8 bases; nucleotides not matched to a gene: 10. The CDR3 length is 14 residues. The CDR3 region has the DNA TGTGCCAGCAGCCCCCGGACAGGGCAAAGAGGCTACACCTTC. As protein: CASSPRTGQRGYTF.

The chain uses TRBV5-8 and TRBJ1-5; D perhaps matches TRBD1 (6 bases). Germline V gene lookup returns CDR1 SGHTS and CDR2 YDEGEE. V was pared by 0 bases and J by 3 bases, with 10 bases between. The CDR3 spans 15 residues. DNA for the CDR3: TGTGCCAGCAGCTTGGGGACAGAGTCCAATCAGCCCCAGCATTTT. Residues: CASSLGTESNQPQHF. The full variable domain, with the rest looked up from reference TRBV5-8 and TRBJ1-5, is EAGVTQSPTHLIKTRGQQATLRCSPISGHTSVYWYQQALGLGLQFLLWYDEGEERNRGNFPPRFSGRQFPNYSSELNVNALELEDSALYLCASSLGTESNQPQHFGDGTRLSIL.

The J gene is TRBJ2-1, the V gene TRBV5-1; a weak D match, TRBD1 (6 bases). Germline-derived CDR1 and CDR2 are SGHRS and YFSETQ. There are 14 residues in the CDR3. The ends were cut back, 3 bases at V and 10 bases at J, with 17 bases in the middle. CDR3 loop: CASSSTPDSQEQFF. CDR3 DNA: TGCGCCAGCAGCTCGACCCCGGACAGCCAGGAGCAGTTCTTC.

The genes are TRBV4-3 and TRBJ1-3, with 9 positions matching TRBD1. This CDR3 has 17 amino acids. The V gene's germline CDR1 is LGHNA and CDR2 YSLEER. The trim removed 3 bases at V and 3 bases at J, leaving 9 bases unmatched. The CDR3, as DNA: TGCGCCAGCAGCCAGGACGAACAGGGGGCGAATGGAAACACCATATATTTT. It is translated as CASSQDEQGANGNTIYF.

The CDR3: CASRRDGSTDTQYF. CDR3 DNA sequence: TGCGCCAGCAGGCGGGACGGGAGCACAGATACGCAGTATTTT. The chain has TRBV5-1 and TRBJ2-3, with a possible D match to TRBD2 (6 bases). The CDR3 runs 14 residues. Germline lookup yields CDR1 SGHRS and CDR2 YFSETQ. V was cut by 5 bases and J by 0 bases, with 10 bases left in between.

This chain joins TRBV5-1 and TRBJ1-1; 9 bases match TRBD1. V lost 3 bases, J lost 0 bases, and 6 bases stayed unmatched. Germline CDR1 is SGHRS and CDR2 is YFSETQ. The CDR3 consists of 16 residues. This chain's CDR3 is CASSWGTGIMNTEAFF. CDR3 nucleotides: TGCGCCAGCAGCTGGGGGACAGGGATTATGAACACTGAAGCTTTCTTT. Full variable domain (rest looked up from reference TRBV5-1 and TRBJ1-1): KAGVTQTPRYLIKTRGQQVTLSCSPISGHRSVSWYQQTPGQGLQFLFEYFSETQRNKGNFPGRFSGRQFSNSRSEMNVSTLELGDSALYLCASSWGTGIMNTEAFFGQGTRLTVV.

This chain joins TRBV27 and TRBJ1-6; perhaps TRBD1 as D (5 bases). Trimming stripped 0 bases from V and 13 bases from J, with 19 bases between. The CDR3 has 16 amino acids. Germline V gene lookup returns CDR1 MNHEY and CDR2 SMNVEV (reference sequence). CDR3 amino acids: CASSLSSLGGRVPLHF. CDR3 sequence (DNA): TGTGCCAGCAGTTTATCGTCCCTCGGGGGGAGAGTCCCCCTCCACTTT.